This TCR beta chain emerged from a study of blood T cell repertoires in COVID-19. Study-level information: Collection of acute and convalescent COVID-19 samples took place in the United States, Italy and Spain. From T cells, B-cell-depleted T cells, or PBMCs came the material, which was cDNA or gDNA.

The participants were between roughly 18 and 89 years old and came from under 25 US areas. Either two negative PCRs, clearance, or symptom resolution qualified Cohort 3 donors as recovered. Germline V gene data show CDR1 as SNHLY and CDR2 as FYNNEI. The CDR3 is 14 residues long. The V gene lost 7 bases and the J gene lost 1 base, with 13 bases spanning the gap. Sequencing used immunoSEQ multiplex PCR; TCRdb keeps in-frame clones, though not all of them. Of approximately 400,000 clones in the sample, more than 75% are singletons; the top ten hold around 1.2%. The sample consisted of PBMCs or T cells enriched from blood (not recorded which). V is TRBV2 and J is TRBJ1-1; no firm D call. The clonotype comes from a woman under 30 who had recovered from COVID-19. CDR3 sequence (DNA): TGTGCCAGCAAAGGTGGAGGGTCGAACACTGAAGCTTTCTTT. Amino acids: CASKGGGSNTEAFF.